This T cell receptor beta chain derives from a study of control samples from healthy donors and cancer patients. Remarks on this clone: The junction does not match germline at one end; this may be a read error.

Here immunoSEQ multiplex PCR was the method, and the copy in TCRdb shows in-frame clones only, minus some. Among 150,000 to 200,000 clones listed, around nine tenths were seen once. CDR1 is MGHDK and CDR2 is SYGVNS in the germline V gene. There are 14 residues in the CDR3. This rearrangement joins TRBV25-1 to TRBJ2-4; TRBD1 agrees at 9 bases. The sequenced sample consisted of blood. This receptor was obtained from a man between 25 and 39 years old in good health. CDR3 bases: TGTGCCAGCAGCGAATACGGACAGGGGAACATTCAGTACTTC. It is translated as CASSEYGQGNIQYF.